This T cell receptor (beta chain) stems from a study of blood T cell repertoires in COVID-19. Trimming stripped 4 bases from V and 1 base from J, with 14 bases between. Germline V CDR1 and CDR2: MNHNS, SASEGT. CDR3 length equals 15 residues. Profiled with immunoSEQ multiplex PCR; TCRdb holds only in-frame clones, not every one. This sample has about 350,000 clones, with approximately 89% found just once. This TCR was sampled from a woman in her sixties or seventies with COVID-19, enrolled during active disease. The sample consisted of peripheral blood. The chain employs TRBV6-1 and TRBJ2-7; D unclear. CDR3 nucleotides: TGTGCCAGCAGTGGAGCTAGTGGTAGATCCTACGAGCAGTACTTC. It codes for CASSGASGRSYEQYF.